These 25 T cell receptor beta chains share one sample of origin, sequenced in a study of T-cell reconstitution after alpha-beta-depleted transplantation in children (dated by TCRdb to the mid-2010s). To prepare the library, PCR was applied. Sequenced on an Illumina HiSeq 2500. Molecular barcoding was employed in the preparation of TCR libraries, with unique molecular identifiers being used to normalize TCRbeta repertoire quantification. Starting from the raw public reads, TCRdb applied fastp trimming at Q25, assembled clones with MiXCR and retained in-frame beta chains. Here each entry gathers all rows of one CDR3 protein and keeps the most common genes and DNA. The sample table shows 700,000 to 850,000 distinct CDR3 sequences, and around 15% are seen once. Just under 5% of the sample belongs to the ten largest clones. The label giving this sample's treatment or condition can be read as: allogeneic hematopoietic cell transplantation with graft depleted of TCRalphabeta T cells and CD19 B cells.

Sequenced material: PBMCs, mostly from graft donor cells, taken 360 days after TCRalphabeta/CD19-depleted stem cell transplant. These receptors were collected from a male patient aged 10 to 17 who had a stem cell transplant for acute lymphoblastic leukemia, so the T cells may come from the graft donor.

This clonotype came up a few times. The V and J genes are TRBV10-3 and TRBJ2-5; 15 positions agree with TRBD2. This CDR3 region has 18 residues. Trimming cost V 2 bases and J 0 bases; bases outside gene matches: 4. Germline V gene sequence: CDR1 ENHRY, CDR2 SYGVKD. This CDR3 is CAISEKGTSGRNQETQYF. In nucleotides, the CDR3 is TGTGCCATCAGTGAGAAAGGGACTAGCGGGAGGAACCAAGAGACCCAGTACTTC.

The chain is built from TRBV29-1 and TRBJ1-5; D remains ambiguous. The CDR3 sequence is 13 residues long. Germline values: CDR1 SQVTM, CDR2 ANQGSEA. V shed 2 bases and J shed 0 bases, with 5 bases lying between them. The CDR3 nucleotides are TGCAGCGTTGAACCAGATAGCAATCAGCCCCAGCATTTT. Translating gives CSVEPDSNQPQHF.

This clonotype was observed at least ten times. The CDR3, as DNA: TGTGCCAGCACCGAGGATCGGGGTAGAACAAACACCGGGGAGCTGTTTTTT. The encoded protein is CASTEDRGRTNTGELFF. The rearrangement links TRBV12-3 or TRBV12-4 to TRBJ2-2; D might be TRBD2 (5 bases). Trimming shortened V by 7 bases and J by 2 bases, and 20 bases separated the two germline ends. CDR3 length: 17 residues.

V is TRBV2 and J is TRBJ2-1; 8 nucleotides align to TRBD2. Germline loops: CDR1 SNHLY, CDR2 FYNNEI. This CDR3 contains 12 residues. Trimming cost V 10 bases and J 9 bases; bases outside gene matches: 8. The CDR3 spells CAIKAGGVEQFF. In DNA form, the CDR3 reads TGTGCCATCAAGGCCGGGGGGGTTGAGCAGTTCTTC.

The rearrangement joins TRBV7-3 to TRBJ2-5, with 7 bases matching TRBD1. After removal of 5 bases from V and 4 bases from J, the junction contained 10 bases not matched to a gene. The CDR3 contains 15 residues. CDR1 is SGHTA and CDR2 is FQGTGA in the germline V gene. Here the CDR3 reads CASSQGLRGRETQYF. The CDR3 DNA is TGTGCCAGCAGCCAGGGGTTAAGGGGGCGAGAGACCCAGTACTTC.

This clonotype was picked up many times. V is TRBV29-1 and J is TRBJ2-7; D gene uncertain. Trimming removed 3 bases at V and 2 bases at J, with 14 bases between. Germline V gene lookup returns CDR1 SQVTM and CDR2 ANQGSEA. The CDR3 totals 14 residues. The CDR3 reads CSVDSLERPYEQYF. DNA of the CDR3: TGCAGCGTTGATAGCCTGGAGAGGCCCTACGAGCAGTACTTC.

The CDR3 DNA reads as TGTGCCAGTACGGACACGTCCACCGGGGAGCTGTTTTTT. It specifies CASTDTSTGELFF. This chain joins TRBV12-3 or TRBV12-4 and TRBJ2-2, with a tentative D call TRBD1 (5 bases). Trimming removed 9 bases at V and 4 bases at J, with 12 bases between. The CDR3 is 13 amino acids.

In this sample, this clonotype turned up a few times. V and J are TRBV12-3 or TRBV12-4 and TRBJ2-5; 9 bases agree with TRBD2. V lost 3 bases and J lost 3; bases outside the gene matches: 11. This CDR3 region has 17 residues. As DNA, the CDR3 is TGTGCCAGCAGTTTCAAGGTGTATGCGGGAGGGGAAGAGACCCAGTACTTC. This gives the protein CASSFKVYAGGEETQYF.

This clonotype was counted a few times. This sequence joins TRBV11-3 and TRBJ1-3; D possibly corresponds to TRBD1 (6 bases). The CDR3 consists of 15 residues. V was pared by 5 bases and J by 0 bases, with 11 bases between. Germline loops: CDR1 SGHNT, CDR2 YENEEA. The CDR3: CASSLGHYSGNTIYF. CDR3 sequence (DNA): TGTGCCAGCAGCCTGGGACACTACTCTGGAAACACCATATATTTT.

This clonotype was counted between two and nine times. The chain recombines TRBV5-1 with TRBJ1-4, with D possibly TRBD1 on 6 matching bases. Germline lookup yields CDR1 SGHRS and CDR2 YFSETQ. There are 15 residues in the CDR3. Deletions cut 1 base from V and 7 bases from J, with 14 bases between. The CDR3 DNA reads TGCGCCAGCAGCTTGTCTACAGGGAGAGGTGAAAAACTGTTTTTT. This translates into CASSLSTGRGEKLFF.

This clonotype was observed a handful of times. This chain uses TRBV29-1 with TRBJ2-3; D is unclear. V was trimmed by 4 bases and J by 0 bases, leaving 8 bases between them. CDR3 length: 13 amino acids. The germline gives CDR1 SQVTM, CDR2 ANQGSEA. This CDR3 is CSVVWPSTDTQYF. DNA of the CDR3: TGCAGCGTTGTGTGGCCAAGCACAGATACGCAGTATTTT.

In its sample, this clonotype was seen a few times. J is TRBJ2-7 and V is TRBV24-1, with 9 bases identical to TRBD2. This CDR3 contains 16 residues. Germline V lookup: CDR1 KGHDR, CDR2 SFDVKD. J was trimmed by 0 bases and V by 4 bases; bases with no gene match: 6. The CDR3 nucleotides are TGTGCCACCAGTGACCCCGGGACTAGCAACTCCTACGAGCAGTACTTC. This gives the protein CATSDPGTSNSYEQYF.

This clonotype was counted only a few times. The gene calls are TRBV15 and TRBJ2-5; TRBD2 matches 8 bases. The ends lost 2 bases at V and 6 bases at J; junction bases unmatched: 5. This CDR3 contains 14 residues. In germline, CDR1 is LNHNV, CDR2 YYDKDF (reference sequence). CDR3 sequence: CATSRLEREKTQYF. CDR3 DNA sequence: TGTGCCACCAGCAGACTGGAGCGGGAGAAGACCCAGTACTTC. The full variable domain, completed using reference TRBV15 and TRBJ2-5, is DAMVIQNPRYQVTQFGKPVTLSCSQTLNHNVMYWYQQKSSQAPKLLFHYYDKDFNNEADTPDNFQSRRPNTSFCFLDIRSPGLGDTAMYLCATSRLEREKTQYFGPGTRLLVL.

The J gene is TRBJ1-1, the V gene TRBV4-1; 7 nucleotides agree with TRBD1. Germline V CDR1 and CDR2: MGHRA, YSYEKL. Trimming at V came to 2 bases and at J to 0 bases, leaving 6 bases not matched to a gene. The CDR3 consists of 16 residues. In DNA, the CDR3 is TGCGCCAGCAGCCAAAGGGACAGAGCCATGAACACTGAAGCTTTCTTT. It translates to CASSQRDRAMNTEAFF.

This chain joins TRBV14 and TRBJ2-1; the match to TRBD2 covers 9 bases. The junction had 6 bases not matched to a gene; V was cut back by 7 bases and J by 2 bases. Germline CDR1 is SGHDN and CDR2 is FVKESK. There are 15 residues in the CDR3. CDR3 region: CASKKAGGPYNEQFF. CDR3 bases: TGTGCCAGCAAGAAAGCGGGAGGCCCCTACAATGAGCAGTTCTTC.

The chain has TRBV7-2 and TRBJ2-7, with D unclear. This CDR3 contains 11 residues. V was cut by 8 bases and J by 3 bases, with 8 bases left in between. Germline V gene data show CDR1 as SGHTA and CDR2 as FQGNSA. CDR3 loop: CASGLHYEQYF. The CDR3 coding sequence is TGTGCCAGCGGGCTTCACTACGAGCAGTACTTC.

This clonotype was recorded many times. This chain connects TRBV5-1 to TRBJ2-5, with 11 bases that match TRBD2. With V trimmed by 6 bases and J by 5 bases, 12 bases remained unmatched. CDR1 and CDR2 (germline): SGHRS, YFSETQ. CDR3 length equals 16 residues. CDR3 in DNA: TGCGCCAGCACCATCGAACTAGCGGGAGACGGGGAGACCCAGTACTTC. It codes for CASTIELAGDGETQYF.

This clonotype was found a few times. CDR3 in amino acids: CASSFPQGDTGELFF. The CDR3 nucleotides are TGTGCCAGCAGTTTCCCACAGGGAGACACCGGGGAGCTGTTTTTT. The chain has TRBV12-3 or TRBV12-4 and TRBJ2-2, with D tentatively TRBD1 (6 bases). V shed 3 bases and J shed 3 bases, with 11 bases lying between them. The CDR3 has 15 amino acids.

This clonotype was picked up many times. The chain uses TRBV6-1 and TRBJ2-2, with TRBD1 matching over 9 bases. The CDR3 has 16 residues. The V gene's germline CDR1 is MNHNS and CDR2 SASEGT. With V trimmed by 5 bases and J by 5 bases, 9 bases remained unmatched. CDR3 in amino acids: CASSPQVQGATGELFF. The DNA for the CDR3 is TGTGCCAGCAGTCCACAAGTACAGGGGGCAACCGGGGAGCTGTTTTTT.

V usage is TRBV19 and J usage is TRBJ2-7; D not resolved. Germline V gene sequence: CDR1 LNHDA, CDR2 SQIVND (reference sequence). The V end lost 3 bases, the J end lost 1 base, and 13 bases lay between the germline ends. The CDR3 contains 15 residues. In DNA, the CDR3 is TGTGCCAGTAGTATTGCCCCGGACGGGTCCTACGAGCAGTACTTC. It codes for CASSIAPDGSYEQYF. Variable domain in full (rest from reference TRBV19 and TRBJ2-7): DGGITQSPKYLFRKEGQNVTLSCEQNLNHDAMYWYRQDPGQGLRLIYYSQIVNDFQKGDIAEGYSVSREKKESFPLTVTSAQKNPTAFYLCASSIAPDGSYEQYFGPGTRLTVT.

This chain connects TRBV7-6 to TRBJ1-1; a weak D match, TRBD1 (6 bases). The germline V and J ends were trimmed by 1 base and 0 bases, with 15 bases remaining between them. The CDR3 sequence is 17 residues long. Germline V gene data show CDR1 as SGHVS and CDR2 as FNYEAQ. The CDR3 is CASSLGGRGQMNTEAFF. In DNA, the CDR3 is TGTGCCAGCAGCTTAGGGGGACGGGGACAAATGAACACTGAAGCTTTCTTT.

This rearrangement joins TRBV24-1 to TRBJ2-1; 12 bases align to TRBD2. After removal of 3 bases from V and 9 bases from J, the junction contained 17 bases not matched to a gene. CDR3 length equals 19 residues. The germline V gene has CDR1 KGHDR and CDR2 SFDVKD. CDR3 sequence (DNA): TGTGCCACCAGTGATGACCTCAAAGGACTAGCGGGATTCCTCGGTGAGCAGTTCTTC. Its protein is CATSDDLKGLAGFLGEQFF.

Only a few counts were recorded for this clonotype. The rearrangement links TRBV12-3 or TRBV12-4 to TRBJ2-4; D might be TRBD2 (6 bases). This CDR3 comprises 16 residues. Trimming removed 5 bases from V and 3 bases from J, with 17 bases in between. In DNA form, the CDR3 reads TGTGCCAGCAGTCCACGCGGGGTAGAAGGCAAAAACATTCAGTACTTC. This translates into CASSPRGVEGKNIQYF.

This clonotype was counted between two and nine times. The chain has TRBV5-6 and TRBJ2-7; D gene unclear. The CDR3 contains 15 residues. The V end lost 0 bases, the J end lost 4 bases, and 14 bases lay between the germline ends. In germline, CDR1 is SGHDT, CDR2 YYEEEE. For the CDR3, the DNA is TGTGCCAGCAGCTTGGGGGTTTTTGGAAGGTACGAGCAGTACTTC. Its protein is CASSLGVFGRYEQYF.

This clonotype appeared many times. CDR3 nucleotides: TGTGCCAGCAGCGTAGGAGGAGACGGAGCTTTCTTT. It is translated as CASSVGGDGAFF. The V gene is TRBV9, the J gene TRBJ1-1; D remains unclear. The CDR3 covers 12 residues. The V end was cut by 0 bases, the J end by 10 bases, with 10 bases between. CDR1 and CDR2 (germline): SGDLS, YYNGEE.